This T cell receptor (beta chain) was captured in a study of blood T cell repertoires in COVID-19. Study-level information: Collection of acute and convalescent COVID-19 samples took place in the United States, Italy and Spain. PBMCs, B-cell-depleted T cells, or T cells provided the cDNA or gDNA that made up the material.

Deletions cut 8 bases from V and 0 bases from J, with 14 bases between. The CDR3 runs to 14 residues. From germline, CDR1 is SNHLY and CDR2 FYNNEI. Recruits, aged roughly 18 to 90 years, lived in 24 US areas. In assigning cohorts, the study relied on participant-reported clinical history. Profiled with immunoSEQ multiplex PCR; TCRdb holds only in-frame clones, not every one. This table has 200,000 to 250,000 clones, approximately 84% appearing once. The chain carries TRBV2 and TRBJ2-7, with D perhaps TRBD2 (5 bases). This receptor was taken from a man in his sixties who had recovered from COVID-19. The sample was PBMCs or T cells enriched from blood (not recorded which). In nucleotides, the CDR3 is TGTGCCAGCCAATACACGGGGTTCTCCTACGAGCAGTACTTC. Amino acids: CASQYTGFSYEQYF.